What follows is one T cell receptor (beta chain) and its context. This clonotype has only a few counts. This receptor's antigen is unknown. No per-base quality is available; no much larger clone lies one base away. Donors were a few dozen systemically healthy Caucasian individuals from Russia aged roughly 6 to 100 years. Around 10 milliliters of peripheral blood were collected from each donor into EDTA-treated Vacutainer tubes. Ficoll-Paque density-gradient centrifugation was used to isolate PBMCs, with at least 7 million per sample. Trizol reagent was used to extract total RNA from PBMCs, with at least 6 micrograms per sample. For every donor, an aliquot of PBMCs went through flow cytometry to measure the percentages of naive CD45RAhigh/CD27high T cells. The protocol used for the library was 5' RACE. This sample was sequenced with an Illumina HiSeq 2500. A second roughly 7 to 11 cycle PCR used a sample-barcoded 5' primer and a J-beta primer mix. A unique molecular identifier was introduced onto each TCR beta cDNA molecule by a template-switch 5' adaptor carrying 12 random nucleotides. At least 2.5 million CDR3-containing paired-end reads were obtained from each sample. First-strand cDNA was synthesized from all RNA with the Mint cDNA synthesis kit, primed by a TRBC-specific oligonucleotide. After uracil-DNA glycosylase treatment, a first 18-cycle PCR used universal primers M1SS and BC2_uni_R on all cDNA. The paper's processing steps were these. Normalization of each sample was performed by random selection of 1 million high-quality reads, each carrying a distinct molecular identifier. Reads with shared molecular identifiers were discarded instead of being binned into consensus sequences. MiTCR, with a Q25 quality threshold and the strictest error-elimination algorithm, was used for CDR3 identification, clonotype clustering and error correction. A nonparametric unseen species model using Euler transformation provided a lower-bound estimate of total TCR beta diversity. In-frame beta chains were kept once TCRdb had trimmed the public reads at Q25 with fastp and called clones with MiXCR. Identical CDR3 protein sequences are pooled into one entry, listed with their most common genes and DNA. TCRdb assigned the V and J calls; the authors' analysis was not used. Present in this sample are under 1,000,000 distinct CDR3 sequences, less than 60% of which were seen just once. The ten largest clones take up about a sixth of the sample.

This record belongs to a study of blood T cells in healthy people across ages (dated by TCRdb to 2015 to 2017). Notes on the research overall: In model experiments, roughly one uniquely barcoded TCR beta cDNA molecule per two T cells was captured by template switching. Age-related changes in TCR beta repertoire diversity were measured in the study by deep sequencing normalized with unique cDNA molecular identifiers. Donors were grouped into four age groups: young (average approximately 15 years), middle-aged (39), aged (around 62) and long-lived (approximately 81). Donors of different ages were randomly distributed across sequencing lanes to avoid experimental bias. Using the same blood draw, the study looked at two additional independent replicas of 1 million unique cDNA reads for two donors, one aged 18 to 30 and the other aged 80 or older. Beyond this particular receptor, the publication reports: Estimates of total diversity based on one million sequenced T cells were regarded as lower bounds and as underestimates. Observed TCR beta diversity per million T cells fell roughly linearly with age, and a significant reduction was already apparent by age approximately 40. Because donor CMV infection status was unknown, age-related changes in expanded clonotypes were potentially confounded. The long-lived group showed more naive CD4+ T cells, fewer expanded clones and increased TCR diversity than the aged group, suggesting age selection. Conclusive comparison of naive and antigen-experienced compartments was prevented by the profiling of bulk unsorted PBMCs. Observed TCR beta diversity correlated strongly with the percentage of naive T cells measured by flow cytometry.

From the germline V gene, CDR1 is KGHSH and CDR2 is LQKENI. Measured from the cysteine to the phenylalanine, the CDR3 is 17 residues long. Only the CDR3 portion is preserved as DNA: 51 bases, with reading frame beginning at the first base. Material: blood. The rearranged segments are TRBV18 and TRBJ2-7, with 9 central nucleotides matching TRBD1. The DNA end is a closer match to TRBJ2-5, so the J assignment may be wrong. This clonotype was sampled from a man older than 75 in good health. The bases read TGTGCCAGCTCGCTCTACGGGACAGGGAGCGAAGAAGAGACCCAGTACTTC. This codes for CASSLYGTGSEEETQYF.